These 10 T cell receptor beta chains were all obtained from the same sample, sequenced in a study of blood T cell repertoires in COVID-19. The table came from immunoSEQ multiplex PCR; TCRdb's copy has only in-frame clones and leaves some out. This sample has about 220,000 clones; 80% to 90% occur once, and the top ten carry about 20%. What was sequenced was peripheral blood. These receptors were taken from a man aged 25-45 years with active or convalescent COVID-19.

The CDR3 bases are TGTGCCTGGCGTCCCGGGACAGGGTATGAAAAACTGTTTTTT. It translates to CAWRPGTGYEKLFF. This chain links TRBV30 with TRBJ1-4, with TRBD1 matching over 9 bases. The trim removed 5 bases at V and 6 bases at J, leaving 7 bases unmatched. Germline CDR1 and CDR2: GTSNPN and SVGIG (reference sequence). The CDR3 totals 14 residues.

This clone appeared a single time. The chain joins TRBV10-3 to TRBJ2-5, with a weak D call TRBD1 (6 bases). CDR3 length: 14 residues. Germline CDR1 and CDR2: ENHRY and SYGVKD. V was cut by 6 bases and J by 2 bases, with 13 bases left in between. CDR3 coding DNA: TGTGCCATCAGCTCAGGACAGTTACAAGAGACCCAGTACTTC. Translated: CAISSGQLQETQYF.

V and J are TRBV5-1 and TRBJ2-2; 10 nucleotides match TRBD1. Germline lookup yields CDR1 SGHRS and CDR2 YFSETQ. V shed 0 bases and J 6 bases; nucleotides not matched to a gene: 11. The CDR3 length is 18 residues. The CDR3 protein is CASSLGRFTGQGPGELFF. The CDR3 nucleotides read TGCGCCAGCAGCTTGGGAAGATTCACGGGACAGGGGCCCGGGGAGCTGTTTTTT.

This chain links TRBV19 with TRBJ1-1, with D possibly TRBD1 on 6 matching bases. The CDR3 is 14 amino acids. Germline V gene lookup returns CDR1 LNHDA and CDR2 SQIVND (reference sequence). The V and J ends lost 4 bases and 1 base respectively, with 10 bases between them. The DNA of the CDR3 is TGTGCCAGTAGTAGGCAGGGACAGAACACTGAAGCTTTCTTT. It translates to CASSRQGQNTEAFF.

The genes are TRBV20-1 and TRBJ2-5, with TRBD1 as a possible D gene (6 bases). V was trimmed by 6 bases and J by 7 bases, leaving 27 bases between them. Germline-derived CDR1 and CDR2 are DFQATT and SNEGSKA (reference sequence). The CDR3 covers 16 residues. CDR3 loop: CSASRLRQGKVATQYF. The CDR3 DNA reads TGCAGTGCCAGTAGATTGCGGCAGGGGAAGGTAGCGACCCAGTACTTC.

This clone was detected only a few times. This chain uses TRBV7-2 with TRBJ2-7; unclear D gene. The CDR3 runs to 13 residues. Trimming cost V 2 bases and J 2 bases, with 7 bases left between them. Germline loops: CDR1 SGHTA, CDR2 FQGNSA. The CDR3 spells CASSLSPTYEQYF. DNA of the CDR3: TGTGCCAGCAGCTTATCGCCTACCTACGAGCAGTACTTC.

This clone was detected a few times. V is TRBV2 and J is TRBJ2-7, with D perhaps matching TRBD1 (6 bases). V was trimmed by 9 bases and J by 2 bases, leaving 17 bases between them. This CDR3 has 14 amino acids. The V gene's germline CDR1 is SNHLY and CDR2 FYNNEI. CDR3 sequence (DNA): TGTGCCAGTAAAATCAGGGGAGCGACCTACGAGCAGTACTTC. Protein product: CASKIRGATYEQYF.

This clone was picked up a small number of times. CDR3: CASSQVSGARARGYTF. The CDR3 nucleotides read TGCGCCAGCAGCCAAGTTTCTGGGGCCCGGGCTCGGGGCTACACCTTC. The chain recombines TRBV4-3 with TRBJ1-2, with D possibly TRBD1 on 5 matching bases. The ends were cut back, 1 base at V and 8 bases at J, with 20 bases in the middle. From germline, CDR1 is LGHNA and CDR2 YSLEER. The CDR3 is 16 amino acids.

The chain recombines TRBV11-2 with TRBJ2-7; 7 bases are a match to TRBD2. Trimming at V came to 5 bases and at J to 3 bases, leaving 13 bases not matched to a gene. The CDR3 is made up of 16 amino acids. CDR1 is SGHAT, CDR2 FQNNGV, per germline. The CDR3 is CASSPLAGPRIYEQYF. The DNA of the CDR3 is TGTGCCAGCAGCCCGTTAGCGGGTCCGCGGATCTACGAGCAGTACTTC.

The chain uses TRBV7-8 and TRBJ2-3; D may be TRBD2 (7 bases). In germline, CDR1 is SGHVS, CDR2 FQNEAQ. V was cut by 5 bases and J by 6 bases, with 18 bases left in between. The length of the CDR3 is 15 residues. DNA for the CDR3: TGTGCCAGCAGCCCCCGTGGCGGGGGCGGCGATACGCAGTATTTT. Protein product: CASSPRGGGGDTQYF. Full variable domain (missing parts from reference TRBV7-8 and TRBJ2-3): GAGVSQSPRYKVAKRGQDVALRCDPISGHVSLFWYQQALGQGPEFLTYFQNEAQLDKSGLPSDRFFAERPEGSVSTLKIQRTQQEDSAVYLCASSPRGGGGDTQYFGPGTRLTVL.